Listed here are 8 T cell receptor beta chains from one sample, sequenced in a study of T cells after yellow fever vaccination. TCRdb re-analysed the 5' RACE reads in MiXCR, keeping a single row per CDR3 protein. Found here are tens of thousands of distinct CDR3 sequences, approximately 7% of them singletons; the top ten hold 30% to 40%. Sequenced here: CD8+ T cells sorted from PBMCs, sampled on the day of the first yellow fever vaccination. Receptors were obtained from a man aged 18 to 29 who received the YFV17D yellow fever vaccine.

This clonotype was seen at least ten times. The chain's CDR3 is CASSQGLPRGAQYF. Here the CDR3 DNA reads TGCGCCAGCAGCCAAGGACTACCCCGGGGGGCCCAGTACTTC. The J gene is TRBJ2-5, the V gene TRBV4-1; TRBD2 aligns across 7 bases. There are 14 residues in the CDR3. Germline assignment: CDR1 MGHRA and CDR2 YSYEKL. V was pared by 1 base and J by 9 bases, with 8 bases of the junction left unmatched.

This clonotype appeared many times. The chain carries TRBV28 and TRBJ2-2; TRBD2 agrees at 10 bases. V lost 1 base to trimming and J lost 7 bases; unmatched junction nucleotides: 12. The CDR3 runs 18 residues. Per germline, CDR1 MDHEN and CDR2 SYDVKM. This CDR3 is CASSLFASGGRTGGELFF. The CDR3 bases are TGTGCCAGCAGTTTATTCGCTAGCGGGGGACGTACTGGCGGGGAGCTGTTTTTT.

This clonotype was found many times. CDR3 in DNA: TGTGCCAGCAGCTCCCGGGGTTCGGGCGGGGACAAAAACATTCAGTACTTC. Translated: CASSSRGSGGDKNIQYF. The chain has TRBV7-2 and TRBJ2-4, with a tentative D call TRBD2 (6 bases). The V end lost 4 bases, the J end lost 3 bases, and 19 bases lay between the germline ends. The CDR3 has 17 amino acids. CDR1 SGHTA and CDR2 FQGNSA come from the germline V gene.

This clonotype was recorded many times. The V call is TRBV2, the J call TRBJ2-3, with 9 bases matching TRBD1. Germline values: CDR1 SNHLY, CDR2 FYNNEI. Trimming took 6 bases from V and 6 from J; bases not matched to a gene: 7. This CDR3 spans 14 amino acids. The CDR3 spells CASSGQGISDTQYF. CDR3 nucleotide sequence: TGTGCCAGCAGCGGACAGGGGATATCCGATACGCAGTATTTT.

This clonotype was found many times. The chain links TRBV6-5 to TRBJ1-1; possible D gene TRBD1, 6 bases. Trimming left V 0 bases short and J 6 bases short, with 8 bases between. The CDR3 consists of 13 residues. From germline, CDR1 is MNHEY and CDR2 SVGAGI. The CDR3 sequence: CASSYSTGPEAFF. The CDR3 bases are TGTGCCAGCAGTTACTCGACAGGACCTGAAGCTTTCTTT.

This clonotype was counted at least ten times. The chain is built from TRBV12-3 or TRBV12-4 and TRBJ2-3; D unclear. The CDR3 is 13 amino acids. The V and J ends lost 1 base and 3 bases respectively, with 5 bases between them. CDR3 protein: CASSLGTTDTQYF. For the CDR3, the DNA is TGTGCCAGCAGTTTAGGAACTACAGATACGCAGTATTTT.

This clonotype was picked up many times. V gene TRBV12-3 or TRBV12-4 combines with J gene TRBJ1-1, with 7 bases fitting TRBD1. V lost 5 bases to trimming and J lost 4 bases; unmatched junction nucleotides: 4. The CDR3 totals 13 residues. As DNA, the CDR3 is TGTGCCAGCAGTACCACAGGGGCCACTGAAGCTTTCTTT. It is translated as CASSTTGATEAFF.

The chain joins TRBV4-3 to TRBJ2-7; D uncertain. The CDR3 contains 14 residues. V dropped 1 base and J dropped 0 bases, with 7 bases sitting between them. The germline V gene encodes CDR1 LGHNA and CDR2 YSLEER. CDR3 protein: CASSQVVSSYEQYF. The CDR3 DNA is TGCGCCAGCAGCCAAGTTGTCAGCTCCTACGAGCAGTACTTC.